These 24 T cell receptor beta chains share one sample of origin, sequenced in a study of shared T cell receptors in the human thymus. Assay used: immunoSEQ multiplex PCR; TCRdb lists only in-frame clones, some missing. This repertoire shows over 350,000 clones, approximately 95% found once; its top ten account for 0.015% to 0.025%. The material sequenced was thymocytes. The receptor source for this set is a human donor.

This clone was detected once. The CDR3 nucleotides are TGTGCCAGCAGTTTAAGCCAGGGACGTCGGGTCTCTAATGAAAAACTGTTTTTT. This translates into CASSLSQGRRVSNEKLFF. The chain couples TRBV27 to TRBJ1-4; a possible D gene is TRBD1 (5 bases). Germline loops: CDR1 MNHEY, CDR2 SMNVEV (reference sequence). Trimming took 2 bases from V and 3 from J, leaving 19 bases between them. CDR3 length: 18 amino acids.

The chain has TRBV4-2 and TRBJ1-4; 12 bases map to TRBD1. With 4 bases clipped from V and 0 bases from J, the junction kept 24 bases outside the gene matches. CDR3 length equals 24 residues. CDR1 and CDR2 (germline): LGHNA, YNFKEQ. The CDR3 loop reads CASSPRAVGQGAQSLPATNEKLFF. DNA of the CDR3: TGTGCCAGCAGCCCAAGAGCGGTGGGACAGGGGGCGCAAAGTCTACCCGCAACTAATGAAAAACTGTTTTTT.

V is TRBV27 and J is TRBJ2-7; the match to TRBD2 covers 9 bases. V gave up 7 bases and J gave up 4 bases; unmatched junction bases: 5. The CDR3 spans 13 residues. Germline CDR1 is MNHEY and CDR2 is SMNVEV (reference sequence). CDR3 bases: TGTGCCAGCAAGCCTAGCGGGACTTACGAGCAGTACTTC. This encodes CASKPSGTYEQYF.

The CDR3 here is CASKPPWRLAGEYNEQFF. The CDR3 DNA follows: TGTGCCAGCAAGCCCCCCTGGAGGCTAGCGGGAGAATACAATGAGCAGTTCTTC. The chain recombines TRBV27 with TRBJ2-1, with 10 bases identical to TRBD2. Per germline, CDR1 MNHEY and CDR2 SMNVEV (reference sequence). CDR3 length: 18 amino acids. The ends lost 7 bases at V and 4 bases at J; junction bases unmatched: 16.

The chain carries TRBV7-9 and TRBJ2-6; D is unresolved. Trimming left V 2 bases short and J 0 bases short, with 8 bases between. In germline, CDR1 is SEHNR, CDR2 FQNEAQ (reference sequence). The CDR3 consists of 16 residues. The CDR3 protein is CASSLTNSSGANVLTF. The CDR3 DNA reads as TGTGCCAGCAGCTTAACGAACAGCTCTGGGGCCAACGTCCTGACTTTC.

The rearrangement uses TRBV7-2 and TRBJ1-1; weak D call: TRBD1 (5 bases). The V gene lost 2 bases and the J gene lost 0 bases, with 10 bases spanning the gap. CDR3 length equals 15 residues. Germline V gene sequence: CDR1 SGHTA, CDR2 FQGNSA. Here the CDR3 reads CASSLHRRMNTEAFF. CDR3 coding DNA: TGTGCCAGCAGCTTACACAGGAGGATGAACACTGAAGCTTTCTTT. The full variable domain, its missing parts supplied by reference TRBV7-2 and TRBJ1-1, is GAGVSQSPSNKVTEKGKDVELRCDPISGHTALYWYRQSLGQGLEFLIYFQGNSAPDKSGLPSDRFSAERTGGSVSTLTIQRTQQEDSAVYLCASSLHRRMNTEAFFGQGTRLTVV.

The chain couples TRBV5-1 to TRBJ2-7, with D hard to call. The CDR3 runs 16 residues. V lost 0 bases and J lost 0, with 13 bases in between. Looked up from germline, CDR1 is SGHRS and CDR2 is YFSETQ. The CDR3 is CASSLARQFSSYEQYF. The CDR3 nucleotides are TGCGCCAGCAGCTTGGCCCGGCAGTTTAGCTCCTACGAGCAGTACTTC.

The chain uses TRBV5-1 and TRBJ2-3, with 12 bases lining up with TRBD1. V lost 4 bases and J lost 0; bases outside the gene matches: 3. From germline, CDR1 is SGHRS and CDR2 YFSETQ. This CDR3 has 16 amino acids. CDR3 in DNA: TGCGCCAGCAGCAGGGGACAGGGGGCGAGCACAGATACGCAGTATTTT. Its protein is CASSRGQGASTDTQYF.

This clone was seen a handful of times. The chain is built from TRBV28 and TRBJ1-4, with 9 bases matching TRBD1. After removal of 6 bases from V and 10 bases from J, the junction contained 12 bases not matched to a gene. Germline CDR1 and CDR2: MDHEN and SYDVKM. This CDR3 has 15 residues. The CDR3 loop is CASSTDRGIVGKLFF. The CDR3 DNA follows: TGTGCCAGCAGCACCGACAGGGGGATCGTGGGAAAACTGTTTTTT.

The chain uses TRBV28 and TRBJ2-1; 11 bases match TRBD2. CDR3 length equals 17 residues. The ends lost 3 bases at V and 5 bases at J; junction bases unmatched: 9. Per germline, CDR1 MDHEN and CDR2 SYDVKM. CDR3 DNA: TGTGCCAGCAGTTTTGGGACCGGGACTAGCGGAGACAATGAGCAGTTCTTC. Protein: CASSFGTGTSGDNEQFF.

This chain joins TRBV5-6 and TRBJ2-6; TRBD1 or TRBD2 may be the D gene (5 bases each). Per the germline V gene, CDR1 is SGHDT and CDR2 is YYEEEE. This CDR3 spans 17 amino acids. V lost 3 bases, J lost 4 bases, and 17 bases lay in between. For the CDR3, the DNA is TGTGCCAGCAGCTACCGGGACCTCCCGCGCGGGGCCAACGTCCTGACTTTC. Protein: CASSYRDLPRGANVLTF.

The J gene is TRBJ2-1, the V gene TRBV7-2; a weak D match, TRBD2 (6 bases). With 2 bases removed from V and 2 bases from J, the gap between germline ends came to 13 bases. CDR3 length: 16 amino acids. From germline, CDR1 is SGHTA and CDR2 FQGNSA. The chain's CDR3 is CASSLRLGSAYNEQFF. The CDR3 DNA is TGTGCCAGCAGCTTACGACTAGGGAGCGCCTACAATGAGCAGTTCTTC.

The genes are TRBV6-1 and TRBJ2-1; a possible D gene is TRBD1 (5 bases). Germline values: CDR1 MNHNS, CDR2 SASEGT. The ends were cut back, 5 bases at V and 12 bases at J, with 17 bases in the middle. CDR3 length: 13 amino acids. CDR3 DNA: TGTGCCAGCAGTAGAAGGGGCGTAGTGTGGCAGTTCTTC. Protein product: CASSRRGVVWQFF.

This chain uses TRBV5-1 with TRBJ2-6; TRBD2 aligns across 9 bases. Germline V gene lookup returns CDR1 SGHRS and CDR2 YFSETQ. This CDR3 has 18 residues. V was pared by 4 bases and J by 0 bases, with 8 bases of the junction left unmatched. For the CDR3, the DNA is TGCGCCAGCAGCATACTCAGCGGGAGGCACTCTGGGGCCAACGTCCTGACTTTC. Translated, it gives CASSILSGRHSGANVLTF.

A single count supports this clone. The rearrangement uses TRBV6-1 and TRBJ2-3; D possibly corresponds to TRBD1 (5 bases). The V gene's germline CDR1 is MNHNS and CDR2 SASEGT. The germline V and J ends were trimmed by 8 bases and 4 bases, with 7 bases remaining between them. This CDR3 is 11 amino acids long. Here the CDR3 DNA reads TGTGCCAGCTGGGGCTCAGATACGCAGTATTTT. Translating it yields CASWGSDTQYF.

The sample holds one count of this clone. The chain carries TRBV5-8 and TRBJ1-1; 10 bases match TRBD1. This CDR3 has 16 residues. The junction had 3 bases not matched to a gene; V was cut back by 0 bases and J by 1 base. The germline V gene encodes CDR1 SGHTS and CDR2 YDEGEE. In nucleotides, the CDR3 is TGTGCCAGCAGCTTGGCGGGACAGGGGCCGAACACTGAAGCTTTCTTT. This encodes CASSLAGQGPNTEAFF.

This chain uses TRBV30 with TRBJ2-4; D is unresolved. Per the germline V gene, CDR1 is GTSNPN and CDR2 is SVGIG (reference sequence). Trimming shortened V by 0 bases and J by 0 bases, and 9 bases separated the two germline ends. The CDR3 is 15 amino acids. CDR3 in DNA: TGTGCCTGGAGTGTGGGCAGGCTAGCCAAAAACATTCAGTACTTC. Its translation: CAWSVGRLAKNIQYF.

V usage is TRBV15 and J usage is TRBJ2-1, with TRBD1 matching 7 bases. V shed 2 bases and J 12 bases; nucleotides not matched to a gene: 7. Per the germline V gene, CDR1 is LNHNV and CDR2 is YYDKDF (reference sequence). The CDR3 has 13 amino acids. The CDR3 sequence is CATSRPTGEPQFF. The CDR3 region has the DNA TGTGCCACCAGCAGACCAACAGGGGAGCCGCAGTTCTTC. Variable domain in full (rest from reference TRBV15 and TRBJ2-1): DAMVIQNPRYQVTQFGKPVTLSCSQTLNHNVMYWYQQKSSQAPKLLFHYYDKDFNNEADTPDNFQSRRPNTSFCFLDIRSPGLGDTAMYLCATSRPTGEPQFFGPGTRLTVL.

The chain carries TRBV7-9 and TRBJ1-2; no firm D call. CDR3 size: 16 residues. Per germline, CDR1 SEHNR and CDR2 FQNEAQ (reference sequence). The V end lost 5 bases, the J end lost 0 bases, and 16 bases lay between the germline ends. The CDR3 sequence is CASSREARTANYGYTF. CDR3 DNA sequence: TGTGCCAGCAGCCGGGAGGCGCGTACAGCTAACTATGGCTACACCTTC.

J is TRBJ2-1 and V is TRBV5-1; D not certain. Trimming pared 7 bases from V and 6 bases from J, leaving 11 bases between. CDR1 SGHRS and CDR2 YFSETQ come from the germline V gene. CDR3 length: 12 amino acids. CDR3 in DNA: TGCGCCAGCCACAAGCTTCTCAATGAGCAGTTCTTC. Translated: CASHKLLNEQFF.

V and J are TRBV28 and TRBJ2-3; tentatively, D is TRBD1 (6 bases). Trimming cost V 6 bases and J 2 bases, with 9 bases left between them. Germline V gene sequence: CDR1 MDHEN, CDR2 SYDVKM. The CDR3 covers 13 residues. CDR3 DNA sequence: TGTGCCAGCAGCAGGGGACCCACAGATACGCAGTATTTT. It encodes CASSRGPTDTQYF. Supplemented by reference TRBV28 and TRBJ2-3, the full variable domain reads DVKVTQSSRYLVKRTGEKVFLECVQDMDHENMFWYRQDPGLGLRLIYFSYDVKMKEKGDIPEGYSVSREKKERFSLILESASTNQTSMYLCASSRGPTDTQYFGPGTRLTVL.

The rearrangement joins TRBV27 to TRBJ2-2; 13 positions agree with TRBD2. Germline V lookup: CDR1 MNHEY, CDR2 SMNVEV (reference sequence). Trimming removed 5 bases from V and 0 bases from J; junction bases left unmatched: 3. This CDR3 comprises 17 residues. For the CDR3, the DNA is TGTGCCAGCAGTGGGGGACTAGCGGGGTCGAACACCGGGGAGCTGTTTTTT. Protein product: CASSGGLAGSNTGELFF.

The chain uses TRBV15 and TRBJ2-7; 9 bases agree with TRBD2. CDR1 and CDR2 (germline): LNHNV, YYDKDF (reference sequence). The CDR3 sequence is 14 residues long. V lost 3 bases, J lost 5 bases, and 5 bases stayed unmatched. The CDR3 protein is CATSSSSGINEQYF. In DNA, the CDR3 is TGTGCCACCAGCAGCTCTAGCGGGATTAACGAGCAGTACTTC.

The rearrangement joins TRBV12-5 to TRBJ2-5; D assignment may be TRBD1 or TRBD2 (6 bases each). The germline gives CDR1 LGHNT, CDR2 FRNRAP. The CDR3 is made up of 13 amino acids. The V end lost 6 bases, the J end lost 4 bases, and 12 bases lay between the germline ends. For the CDR3, the DNA is TGTGCTAGTGGCCGGAAGGGGGGAGAGACCCAGTACTTC. As protein: CASGRKGGETQYF.